This TCR beta chain originates from a study of shared clonotypes between healthy human individuals. This clone was observed at least ten times. Repertoires were generated with immunoSEQ multiplex PCR, while TCRdb's copy carries only in-frame clones and drops some. The repertoire consists of hundreds of thousands of clones, with approximately 73% occurring once and the leading ten covering 1.5% to 2%. Trimming took 10 bases from V and 5 from J, leaving 15 bases between them. Germline V gene lookup returns CDR1 MNHNS and CDR2 SASEGT. The CDR3 is made up of 12 amino acids. Sequencing was done on a sample of memory CD4+ T cells sorted from blood. The subset denotes: CD45RA-negative fraction. The rearrangement links TRBV6-1 to TRBJ2-7; a possible D gene is TRBD1 (6 bases). The origin of this receptor is a woman in her thirties in good health. The DNA for the CDR3 is TGTGCCACCGAAAGACAGGACAACGAGCAGTACTTC. Translated, it gives CATERQDNEQYF.